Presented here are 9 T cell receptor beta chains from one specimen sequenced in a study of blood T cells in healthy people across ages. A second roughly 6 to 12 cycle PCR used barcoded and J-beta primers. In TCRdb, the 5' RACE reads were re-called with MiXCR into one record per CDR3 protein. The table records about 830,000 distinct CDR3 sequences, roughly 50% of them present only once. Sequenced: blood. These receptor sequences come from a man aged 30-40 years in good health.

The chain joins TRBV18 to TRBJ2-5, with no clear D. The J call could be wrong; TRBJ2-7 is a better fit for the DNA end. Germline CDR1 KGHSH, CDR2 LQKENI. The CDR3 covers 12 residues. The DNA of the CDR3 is TGTGCCAGCTCACGGGTACAGTACGAGCAGTACTTC. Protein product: CASSRVQYEQYF.

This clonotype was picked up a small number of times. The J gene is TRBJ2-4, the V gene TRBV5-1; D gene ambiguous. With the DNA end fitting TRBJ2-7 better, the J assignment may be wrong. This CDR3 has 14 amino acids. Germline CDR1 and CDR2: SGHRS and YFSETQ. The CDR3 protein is CASSLDGLRSEQYF. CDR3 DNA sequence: TGCGCCAGCAGCTTGGACGGCCTCCGAAGCGAGCAGTACTTC.

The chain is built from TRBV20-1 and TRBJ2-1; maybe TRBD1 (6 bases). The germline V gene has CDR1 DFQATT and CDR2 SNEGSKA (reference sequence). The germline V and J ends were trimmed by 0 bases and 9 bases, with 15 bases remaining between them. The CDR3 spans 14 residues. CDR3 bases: TGCAGTGCTAGAGAGGGGGCCCAGCGGAGTGAGCAGTTCTTC. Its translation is CSAREGAQRSEQFF.

CDR3 coding DNA: TGTGCCAGCAGTCTCCCCGACCGGGCCCCCCGAGGCATTCAGTACTTC. It encodes CASSLPDRAPRGIQYF. The chain is built from TRBV28 and TRBJ2-7; D is ambiguous. The DNA end is more similar to TRBJ2-4, so the J call may be wrong. The CDR3 runs to 16 residues. Germline V lookup: CDR1 MDHEN, CDR2 SYDVKM.

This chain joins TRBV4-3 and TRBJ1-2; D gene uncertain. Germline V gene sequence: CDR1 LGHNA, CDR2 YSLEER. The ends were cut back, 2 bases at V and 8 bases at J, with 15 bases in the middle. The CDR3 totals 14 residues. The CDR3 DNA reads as TGCGCCAGCAGCCAAAACCTCCCTCCGGGGGGCTACACCTTC. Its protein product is CASSQNLPPGGYTF.

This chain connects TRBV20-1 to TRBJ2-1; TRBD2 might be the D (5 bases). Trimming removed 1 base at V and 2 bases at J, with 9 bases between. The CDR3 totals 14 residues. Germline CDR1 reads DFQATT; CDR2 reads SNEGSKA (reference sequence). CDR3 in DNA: TGCAGTGCTAGAGGTCAGACTACCTACAATGAGCAGTTCTTC. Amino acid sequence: CSARGQTTYNEQFF.

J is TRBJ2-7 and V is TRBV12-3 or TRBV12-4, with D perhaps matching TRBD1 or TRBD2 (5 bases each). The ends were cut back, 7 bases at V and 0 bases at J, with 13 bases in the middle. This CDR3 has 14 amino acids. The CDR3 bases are TGTGCCAGCACCGGGGCCGGACGCTCCTACGAGCAGTACTTC. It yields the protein CASTGAGRSYEQYF.

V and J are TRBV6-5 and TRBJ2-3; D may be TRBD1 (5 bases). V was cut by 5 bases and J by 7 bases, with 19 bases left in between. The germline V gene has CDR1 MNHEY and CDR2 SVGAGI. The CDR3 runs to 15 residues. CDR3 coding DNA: TGTGCCAGCAGTCAATACAAACCCCAGGGATATACGCAGTATTTT. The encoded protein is CASSQYKPQGYTQYF.

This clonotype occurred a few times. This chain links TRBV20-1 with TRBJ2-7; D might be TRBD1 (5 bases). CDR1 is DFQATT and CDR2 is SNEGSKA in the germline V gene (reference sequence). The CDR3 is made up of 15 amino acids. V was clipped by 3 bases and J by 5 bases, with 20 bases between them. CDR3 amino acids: CSARDLGASIHEQYF. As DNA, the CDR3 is TGCAGTGCTAGGGACCTAGGGGCGTCTATCCACGAGCAGTACTTC.